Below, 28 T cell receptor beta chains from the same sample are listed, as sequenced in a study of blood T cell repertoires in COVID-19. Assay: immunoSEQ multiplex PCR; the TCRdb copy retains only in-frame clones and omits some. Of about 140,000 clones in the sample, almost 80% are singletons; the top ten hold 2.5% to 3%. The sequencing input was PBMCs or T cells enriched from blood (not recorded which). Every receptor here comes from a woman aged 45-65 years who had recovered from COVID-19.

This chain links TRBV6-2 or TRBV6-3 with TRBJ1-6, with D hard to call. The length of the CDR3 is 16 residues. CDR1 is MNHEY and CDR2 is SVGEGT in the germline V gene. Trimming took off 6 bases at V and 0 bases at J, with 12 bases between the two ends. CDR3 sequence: CASSRSVSSYNSPLHF. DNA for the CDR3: TGTGCCAGCAGCCGCAGCGTAAGCTCCTATAATTCACCCCTCCACTTT.

The CDR3 DNA reads TGTGCCAGCCAAGGAGACAGGGTGAGCAATGAGCAGTTCTTC. Its translation is CASQGDRVSNEQFF. This chain joins TRBV6-5 and TRBJ2-1; TRBD1 matches 7 bases. The V and J ends lost 8 bases and 6 bases, in that order; junction bases with no gene match: 10. Germline V gene sequence: CDR1 MNHEY, CDR2 SVGAGI. This CDR3 is 14 amino acids long.

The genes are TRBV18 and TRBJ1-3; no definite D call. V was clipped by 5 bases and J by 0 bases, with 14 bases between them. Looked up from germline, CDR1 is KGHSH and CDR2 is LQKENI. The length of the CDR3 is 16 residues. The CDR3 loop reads CASSSTTEFSGNTIYF. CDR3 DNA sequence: TGTGCCAGCTCATCAACGACGGAGTTCTCTGGAAACACCATATATTTT. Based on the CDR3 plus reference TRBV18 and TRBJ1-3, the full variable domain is NAGVMQNPRHLVRRRGQEARLRCSPMKGHSHVYWYRQLPEEGLKFMVYLQKENIIDESGMPKERFSAEFPKEGPSILRIQQVVRGDSAAYFCASSSTTEFSGNTIYFGEGSWLTVV.

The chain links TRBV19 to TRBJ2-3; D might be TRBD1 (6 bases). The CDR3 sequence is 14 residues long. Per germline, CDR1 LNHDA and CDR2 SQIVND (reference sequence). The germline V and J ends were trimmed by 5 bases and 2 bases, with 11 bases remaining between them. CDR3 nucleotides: TGTGCCAGTAGTGACAGGATATTCACAGATACGCAGTATTTT. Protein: CASSDRIFTDTQYF.

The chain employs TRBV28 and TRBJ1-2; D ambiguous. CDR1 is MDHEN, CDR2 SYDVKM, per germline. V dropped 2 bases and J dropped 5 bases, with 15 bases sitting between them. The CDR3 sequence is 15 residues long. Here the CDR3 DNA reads TGTGCCAGCAGTTTAGTGGGCTTGACGCTTTATGGCTACACCTTC. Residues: CASSLVGLTLYGYTF.

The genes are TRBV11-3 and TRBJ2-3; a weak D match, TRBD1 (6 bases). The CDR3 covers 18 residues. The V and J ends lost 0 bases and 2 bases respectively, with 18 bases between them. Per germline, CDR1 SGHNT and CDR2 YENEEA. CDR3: CASSLDKGQRTATDTQYF. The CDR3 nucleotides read TGTGCCAGCAGCTTAGATAAGGGACAACGGACTGCCACAGATACGCAGTATTTT.

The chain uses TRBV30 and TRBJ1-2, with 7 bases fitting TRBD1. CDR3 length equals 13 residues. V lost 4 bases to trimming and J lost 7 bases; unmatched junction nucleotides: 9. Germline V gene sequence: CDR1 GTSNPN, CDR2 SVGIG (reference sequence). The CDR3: CAWTRGIEGGYTF. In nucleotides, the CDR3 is TGTGCCTGGACCAGGGGGATCGAGGGTGGCTACACCTTC.

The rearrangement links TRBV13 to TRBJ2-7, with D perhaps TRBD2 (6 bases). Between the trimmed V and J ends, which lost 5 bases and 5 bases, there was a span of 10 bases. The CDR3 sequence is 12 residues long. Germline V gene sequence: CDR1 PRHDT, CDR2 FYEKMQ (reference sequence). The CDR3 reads CASSLSGNEQYF. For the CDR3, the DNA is TGTGCCAGCAGCCTTAGCGGTAACGAGCAGTACTTC.

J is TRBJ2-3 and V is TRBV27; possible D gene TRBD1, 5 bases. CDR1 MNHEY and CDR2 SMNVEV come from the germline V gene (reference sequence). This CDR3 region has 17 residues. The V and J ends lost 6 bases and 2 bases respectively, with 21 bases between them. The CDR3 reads CASRGPAEGRFTDTQYF. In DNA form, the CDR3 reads TGTGCCAGCAGGGGGCCTGCGGAAGGGCGATTCACAGATACGCAGTATTTT.

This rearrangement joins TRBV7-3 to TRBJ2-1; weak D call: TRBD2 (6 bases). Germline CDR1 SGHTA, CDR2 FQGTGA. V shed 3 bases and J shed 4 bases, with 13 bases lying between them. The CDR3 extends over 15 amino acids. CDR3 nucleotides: TGTGCCAGCAGCTTGACTAGTGTTTCGTACAATGAGCAGTTCTTC. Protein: CASSLTSVSYNEQFF. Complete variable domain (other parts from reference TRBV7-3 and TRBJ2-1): GAGVSQTPSNKVTEKGKYVELRCDPISGHTALYWYRQSLGQGPEFLIYFQGTGAADDSGLPNDRFFAVRPEGSVSTLKIQRTERGDSAVYLCASSLTSVSYNEQFFGPGTRLTVL.

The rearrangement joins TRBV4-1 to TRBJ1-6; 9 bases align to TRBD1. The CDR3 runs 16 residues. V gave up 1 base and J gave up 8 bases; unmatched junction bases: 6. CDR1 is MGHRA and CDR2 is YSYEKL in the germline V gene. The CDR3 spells CASSQVPGQGYSPLHF. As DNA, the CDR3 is TGCGCCAGCAGCCAAGTGCCGGGACAGGGCTATTCACCCCTCCACTTT.

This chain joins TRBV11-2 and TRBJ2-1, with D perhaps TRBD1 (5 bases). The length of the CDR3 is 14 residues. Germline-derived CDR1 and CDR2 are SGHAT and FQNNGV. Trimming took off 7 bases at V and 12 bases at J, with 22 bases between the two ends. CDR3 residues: CASNALQGNQRQFF. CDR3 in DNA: TGTGCCAGCAACGCCCTCCAGGGTAACCAGAGGCAGTTCTTC.

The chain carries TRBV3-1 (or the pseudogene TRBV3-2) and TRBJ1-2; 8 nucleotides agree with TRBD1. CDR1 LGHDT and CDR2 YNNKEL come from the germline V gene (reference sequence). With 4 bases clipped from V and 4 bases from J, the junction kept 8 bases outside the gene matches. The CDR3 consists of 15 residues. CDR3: CASSRPGQDTYGYTF. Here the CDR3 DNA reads TGTGCCAGCAGCCGCCCGGGACAGGACACCTATGGCTACACCTTC.

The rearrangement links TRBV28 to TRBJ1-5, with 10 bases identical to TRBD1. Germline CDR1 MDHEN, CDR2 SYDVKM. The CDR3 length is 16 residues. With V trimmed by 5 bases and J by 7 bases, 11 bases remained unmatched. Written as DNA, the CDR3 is TGTGCCAGCAGTCTTCGACAGGGGGCGAAAGGACAGCCCCAGCATTTT. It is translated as CASSLRQGAKGQPQHF. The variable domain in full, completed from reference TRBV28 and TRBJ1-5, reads DVKVTQSSRYLVKRTGEKVFLECVQDMDHENMFWYRQDPGLGLRLIYFSYDVKMKEKGDIPEGYSVSREKKERFSLILESASTNQTSMYLCASSLRQGAKGQPQHFGDGTRLSIL.

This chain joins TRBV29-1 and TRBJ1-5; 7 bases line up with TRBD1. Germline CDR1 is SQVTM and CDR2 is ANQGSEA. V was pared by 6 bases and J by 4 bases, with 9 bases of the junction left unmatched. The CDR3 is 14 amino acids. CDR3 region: CSVKTWDSNQPQHF. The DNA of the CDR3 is TGCAGCGTCAAAACTTGGGACAGTAATCAGCCCCAGCATTTT.

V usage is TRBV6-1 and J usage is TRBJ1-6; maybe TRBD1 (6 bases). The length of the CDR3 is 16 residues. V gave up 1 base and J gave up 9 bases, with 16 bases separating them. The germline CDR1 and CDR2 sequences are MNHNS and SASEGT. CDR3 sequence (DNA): TGTGCCAGCAGTGAAGATTTGAGGGGGTTTTCTTCACCCCTCCACTTT. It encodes CASSEDLRGFSSPLHF.

CDR3 in amino acids: CASSYDSPGNTIYF. CDR3 nucleotide sequence: TGTGCCAGCAGCTATGACAGTCCCGGAAACACCATATATTTT. The chain recombines TRBV9 with TRBJ1-3; D might be TRBD1 (5 bases). The CDR3 spans 14 residues. V gave up 4 bases and J gave up 4 bases, with 12 bases separating them. The V gene's germline CDR1 is SGDLS and CDR2 YYNGEE.

The CDR3 reads CASGLVPRGQGANYGYTF. The CDR3 region has the DNA TGTGCTAGTGGTTTGGTACCCCGGGGACAGGGAGCTAACTATGGCTACACCTTC. This chain links TRBV12-5 with TRBJ1-2; the match to TRBD1 covers 9 bases. The CDR3 sequence is 18 residues long. The germline gives CDR1 LGHNT, CDR2 FRNRAP. The V gene end was trimmed by 0 bases and the J gene end by 0 bases; junction bases not matched to a gene: 8.

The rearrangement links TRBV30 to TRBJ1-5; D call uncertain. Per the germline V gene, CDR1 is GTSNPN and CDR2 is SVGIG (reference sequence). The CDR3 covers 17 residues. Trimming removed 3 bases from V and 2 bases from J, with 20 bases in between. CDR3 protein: CAWRRGRTTGGNQPQHF. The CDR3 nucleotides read TGTGCCTGGAGGCGAGGCAGGACTACCGGGGGCAATCAGCCCCAGCATTTT.

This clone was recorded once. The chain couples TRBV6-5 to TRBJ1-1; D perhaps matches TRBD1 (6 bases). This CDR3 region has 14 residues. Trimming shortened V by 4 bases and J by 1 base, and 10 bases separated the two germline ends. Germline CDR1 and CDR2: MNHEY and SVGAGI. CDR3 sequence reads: CASSSHRENTEAFF. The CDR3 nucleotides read TGTGCCAGCAGTTCACACAGGGAGAACACTGAAGCTTTCTTT.

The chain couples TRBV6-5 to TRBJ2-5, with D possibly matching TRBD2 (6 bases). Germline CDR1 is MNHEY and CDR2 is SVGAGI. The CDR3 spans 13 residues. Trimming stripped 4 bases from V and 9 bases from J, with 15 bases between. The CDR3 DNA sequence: TGTGCCAGCAGTTTCTCTAGCGCGGCGGCCCAGTACTTC. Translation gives CASSFSSAAAQYF.

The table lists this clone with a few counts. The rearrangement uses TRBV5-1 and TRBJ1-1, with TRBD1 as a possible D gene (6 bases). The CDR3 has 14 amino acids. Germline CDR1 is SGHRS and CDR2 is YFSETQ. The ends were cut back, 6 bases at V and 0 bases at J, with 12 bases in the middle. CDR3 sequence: CASTLDSMNTEAFF. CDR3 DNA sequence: TGCGCCAGCACCCTGGACAGCATGAACACTGAAGCTTTCTTT.

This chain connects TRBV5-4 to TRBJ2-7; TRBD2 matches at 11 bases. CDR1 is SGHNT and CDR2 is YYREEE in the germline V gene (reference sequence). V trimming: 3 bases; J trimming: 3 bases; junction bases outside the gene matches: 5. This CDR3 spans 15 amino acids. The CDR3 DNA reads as TGTGCCAGCAGCTCTGTAGCGGGAGGGATCTACGAGCAGTACTTC. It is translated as CASSSVAGGIYEQYF.

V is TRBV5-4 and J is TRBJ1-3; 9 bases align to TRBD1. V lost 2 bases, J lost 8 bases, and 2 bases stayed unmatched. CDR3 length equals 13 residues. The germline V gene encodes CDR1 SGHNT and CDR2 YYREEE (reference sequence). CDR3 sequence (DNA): TGTGCCAGCAGCTTACAGGGGGCGCACACCATATATTTT. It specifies CASSLQGAHTIYF.

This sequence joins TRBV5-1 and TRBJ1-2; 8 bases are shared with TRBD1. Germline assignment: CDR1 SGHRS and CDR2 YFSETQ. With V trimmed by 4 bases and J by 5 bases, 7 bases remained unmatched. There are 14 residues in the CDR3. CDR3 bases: TGCGCCAGCAGCCCGGGACAGGTTCTTTATGGCTACACCTTC. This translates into CASSPGQVLYGYTF.

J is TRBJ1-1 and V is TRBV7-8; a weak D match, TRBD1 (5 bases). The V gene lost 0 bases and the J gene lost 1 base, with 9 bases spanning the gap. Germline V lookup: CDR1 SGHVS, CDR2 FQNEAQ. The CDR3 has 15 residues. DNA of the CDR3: TGTGCCAGCAGCTTAGCGCTTGGGGCGAACACTGAAGCTTTCTTT. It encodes CASSLALGANTEAFF.

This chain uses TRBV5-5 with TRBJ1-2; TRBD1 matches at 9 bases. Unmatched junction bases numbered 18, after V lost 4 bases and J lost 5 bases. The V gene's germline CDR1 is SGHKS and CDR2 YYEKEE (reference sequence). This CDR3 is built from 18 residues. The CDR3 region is CASSRRGGDPGQGYGYTF. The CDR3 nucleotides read TGTGCCAGCAGCCGCCGGGGAGGGGACCCGGGACAGGGATATGGCTACACCTTC. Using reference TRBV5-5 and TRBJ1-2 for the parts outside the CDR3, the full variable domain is DAGVTQSPTHLIKTRGQQVTLRCSPISGHKSVSWYQQVLGQGPQFIFQYYEKEERGRGNFPDRFSARQFPNYSSELNVNALLLGDSALYLCASSRRGGDPGQGYGYTFGSGTRLTVV.

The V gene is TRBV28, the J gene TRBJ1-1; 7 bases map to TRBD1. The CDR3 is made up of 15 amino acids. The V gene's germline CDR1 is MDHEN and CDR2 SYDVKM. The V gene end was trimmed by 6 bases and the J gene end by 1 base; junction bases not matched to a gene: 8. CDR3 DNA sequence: TGTGCCAGCAGCCCCCCCACAGGGGCGAACACTGAAGCTTTCTTT. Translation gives CASSPPTGANTEAFF.